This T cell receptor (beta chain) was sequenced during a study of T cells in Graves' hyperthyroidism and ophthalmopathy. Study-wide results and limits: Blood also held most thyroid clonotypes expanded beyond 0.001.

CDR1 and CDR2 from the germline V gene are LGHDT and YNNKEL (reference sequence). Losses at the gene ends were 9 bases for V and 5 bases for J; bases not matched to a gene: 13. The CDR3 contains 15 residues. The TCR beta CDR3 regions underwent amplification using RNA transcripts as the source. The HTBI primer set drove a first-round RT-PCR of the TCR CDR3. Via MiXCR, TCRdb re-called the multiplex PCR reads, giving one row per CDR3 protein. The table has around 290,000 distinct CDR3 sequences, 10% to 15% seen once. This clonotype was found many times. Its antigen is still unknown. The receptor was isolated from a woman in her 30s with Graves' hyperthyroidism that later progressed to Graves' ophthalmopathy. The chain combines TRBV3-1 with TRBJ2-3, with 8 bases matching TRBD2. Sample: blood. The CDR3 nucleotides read TGTGCCAGTCGTACTAGCGGAGCGGGCCTAGATACGCAGTATTTT. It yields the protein CASRTSGAGLDTQYF.